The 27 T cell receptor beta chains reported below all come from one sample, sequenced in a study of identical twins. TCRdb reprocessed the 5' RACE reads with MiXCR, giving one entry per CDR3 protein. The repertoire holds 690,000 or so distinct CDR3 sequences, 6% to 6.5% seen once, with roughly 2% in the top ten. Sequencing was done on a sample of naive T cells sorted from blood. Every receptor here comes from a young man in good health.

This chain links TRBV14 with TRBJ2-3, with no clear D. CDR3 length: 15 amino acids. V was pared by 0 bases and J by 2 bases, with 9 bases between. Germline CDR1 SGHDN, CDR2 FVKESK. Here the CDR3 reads CASSQETSLTDTQYF. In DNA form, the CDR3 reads TGTGCCAGCAGCCAAGAAACCAGTCTCACAGATACGCAGTATTTT.

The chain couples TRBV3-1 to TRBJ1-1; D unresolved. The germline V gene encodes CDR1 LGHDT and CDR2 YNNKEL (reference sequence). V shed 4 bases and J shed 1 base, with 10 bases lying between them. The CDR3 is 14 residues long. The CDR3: CASSPALGNTEAFF. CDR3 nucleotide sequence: TGTGCCAGCAGCCCAGCACTAGGGAACACTGAAGCTTTCTTT. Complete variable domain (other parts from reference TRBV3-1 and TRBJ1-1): DTAVSQTPKYLVTQMGNDKSIKCEQNLGHDTMYWYKQDSKKFLKIMFSYNNKELIINETVPNRFSPKSPDKAHLNLHINSLELGDSAVYFCASSPALGNTEAFFGQGTRLTVV.

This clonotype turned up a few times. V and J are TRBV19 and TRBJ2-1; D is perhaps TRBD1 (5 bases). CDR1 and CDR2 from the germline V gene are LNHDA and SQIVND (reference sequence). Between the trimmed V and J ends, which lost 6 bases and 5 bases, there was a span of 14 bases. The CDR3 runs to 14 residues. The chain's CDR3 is CASSDSWRNNEQFF. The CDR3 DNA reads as TGTGCCAGTAGCGACAGCTGGCGGAACAATGAGCAGTTCTTC.

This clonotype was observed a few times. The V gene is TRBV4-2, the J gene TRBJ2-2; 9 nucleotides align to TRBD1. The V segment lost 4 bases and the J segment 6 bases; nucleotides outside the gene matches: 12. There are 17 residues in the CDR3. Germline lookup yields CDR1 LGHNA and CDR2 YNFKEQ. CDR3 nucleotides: TGTGCCAGCAGCCTCGAGCCCCGGACAGGGGTCCCCGGGGAGCTGTTTTTT. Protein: CASSLEPRTGVPGELFF.

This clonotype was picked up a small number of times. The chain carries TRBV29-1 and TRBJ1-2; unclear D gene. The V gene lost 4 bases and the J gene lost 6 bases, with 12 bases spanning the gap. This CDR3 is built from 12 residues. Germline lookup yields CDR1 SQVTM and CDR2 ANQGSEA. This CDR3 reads CSVAAAENGYTF. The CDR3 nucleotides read TGCAGCGTTGCGGCAGCAGAAAATGGCTACACCTTC.

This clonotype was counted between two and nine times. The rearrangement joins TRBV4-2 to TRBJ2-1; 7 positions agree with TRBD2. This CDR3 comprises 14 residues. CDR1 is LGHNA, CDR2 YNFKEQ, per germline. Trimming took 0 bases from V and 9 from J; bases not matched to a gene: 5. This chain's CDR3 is CASSQEGRDGEQFF. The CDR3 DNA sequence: TGTGCCAGCAGCCAAGAAGGGAGGGACGGTGAGCAGTTCTTC.

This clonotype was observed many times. CDR3 amino acids: CSVADRSSYNEQFF. The CDR3 nucleotides read TGCAGCGTTGCCGATAGGAGCTCCTACAATGAGCAGTTCTTC. The chain recombines TRBV29-1 with TRBJ2-1; the D is unclear. The CDR3 extends over 14 amino acids. V was cut by 4 bases and J by 0 bases, with 10 bases left in between. The germline V gene encodes CDR1 SQVTM and CDR2 ANQGSEA.

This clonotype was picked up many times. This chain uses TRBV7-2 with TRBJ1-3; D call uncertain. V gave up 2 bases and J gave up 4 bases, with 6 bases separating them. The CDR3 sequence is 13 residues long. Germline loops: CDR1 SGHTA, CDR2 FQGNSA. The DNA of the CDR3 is TGTGCCAGCAGCTTACTTAGGGGAAACACCATATATTTT. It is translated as CASSLLRGNTIYF.

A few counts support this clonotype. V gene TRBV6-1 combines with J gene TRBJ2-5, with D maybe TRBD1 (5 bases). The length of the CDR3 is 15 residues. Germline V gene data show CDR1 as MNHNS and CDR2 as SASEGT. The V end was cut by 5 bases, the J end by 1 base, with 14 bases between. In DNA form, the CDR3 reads TGTGCCAGCAGTCCCCGGACACGAGGCCAAGAGACCCAGTACTTC. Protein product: CASSPRTRGQETQYF.

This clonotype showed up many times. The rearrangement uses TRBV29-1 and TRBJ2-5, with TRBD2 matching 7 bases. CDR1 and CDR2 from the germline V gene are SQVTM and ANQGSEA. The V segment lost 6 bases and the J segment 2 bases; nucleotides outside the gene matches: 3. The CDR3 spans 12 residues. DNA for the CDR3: TGCAGCGTCGTGGGAGGGCAAGAGACCCAGTACTTC. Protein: CSVVGGQETQYF. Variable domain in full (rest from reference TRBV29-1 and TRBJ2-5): SAVISQKPSRDICQRGTSLTIQCQVDSQVTMMFWYRQQPGQSLTLIATANQGSEATYESGFVIDKFPISRPNLTFSTLTVSNMSPEDSSIYLCSVVGGQETQYFGPGTRLLVL.

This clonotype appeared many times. CDR3 loop: CASSSDSEQYF. CDR3 sequence (DNA): TGCGCCAGCAGCTCTGACAGTGAGCAGTACTTC. This chain connects TRBV5-1 to TRBJ2-7, with a weak D call TRBD1 (5 bases). Germline lookup yields CDR1 SGHRS and CDR2 YFSETQ. The CDR3 is 11 amino acids. Trimming shortened V by 3 bases and J by 7 bases, and 8 bases separated the two germline ends. Looking up the rest from reference TRBV5-1 and TRBJ2-7 gives the full variable domain: KAGVTQTPRYLIKTRGQQVTLSCSPISGHRSVSWYQQTPGQGLQFLFEYFSETQRNKGNFPGRFSGRQFSNSRSEMNVSTLELGDSALYLCASSSDSEQYFGPGTRLTVT.

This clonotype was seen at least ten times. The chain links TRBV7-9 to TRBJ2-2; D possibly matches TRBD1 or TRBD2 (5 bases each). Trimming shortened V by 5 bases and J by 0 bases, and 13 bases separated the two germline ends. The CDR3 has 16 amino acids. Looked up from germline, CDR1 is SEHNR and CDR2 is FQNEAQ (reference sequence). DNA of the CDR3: TGTGCCAGCAGCCCGGGGACGGCAGCGAACACCGGGGAGCTGTTTTTT. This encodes CASSPGTAANTGELFF.

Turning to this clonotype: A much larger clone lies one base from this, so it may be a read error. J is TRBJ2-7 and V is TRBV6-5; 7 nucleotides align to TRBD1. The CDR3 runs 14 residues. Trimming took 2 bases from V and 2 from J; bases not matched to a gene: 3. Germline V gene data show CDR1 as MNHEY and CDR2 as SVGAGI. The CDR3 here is CASSYPGQTYEQYF. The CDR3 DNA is TGTGCCAGCAGTTACCCGGGACAGACCTACGAGCAGTACTTC.

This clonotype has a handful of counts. The CDR3 loop reads CSALSGGSYEQYF. The CDR3, as DNA: TGCAGCGCCCTATCGGGCGGGAGCTACGAGCAGTACTTC. This chain uses TRBV29-1 with TRBJ2-7; 7 bases fit TRBD2. CDR1 and CDR2 from the germline V gene are SQVTM and ANQGSEA. The V segment lost 7 bases and the J segment 3 bases; nucleotides outside the gene matches: 9. This CDR3 spans 13 amino acids.

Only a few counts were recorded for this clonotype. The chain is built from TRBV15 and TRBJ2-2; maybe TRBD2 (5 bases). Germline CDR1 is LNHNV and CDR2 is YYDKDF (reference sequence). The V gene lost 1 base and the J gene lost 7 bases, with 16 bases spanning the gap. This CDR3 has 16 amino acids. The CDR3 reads CATSRGGPLRNGELFF. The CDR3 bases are TGTGCCACCAGCAGAGGAGGGCCCCTGAGAAACGGGGAGCTGTTTTTT.

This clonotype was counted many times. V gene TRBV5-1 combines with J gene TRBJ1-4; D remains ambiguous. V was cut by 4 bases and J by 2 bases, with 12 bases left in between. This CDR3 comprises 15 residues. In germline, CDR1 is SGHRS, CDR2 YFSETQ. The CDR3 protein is CASSPYSSTNEKLFF. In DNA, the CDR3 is TGCGCCAGCAGCCCCTACAGTTCGACTAATGAAAAACTGTTTTTT.

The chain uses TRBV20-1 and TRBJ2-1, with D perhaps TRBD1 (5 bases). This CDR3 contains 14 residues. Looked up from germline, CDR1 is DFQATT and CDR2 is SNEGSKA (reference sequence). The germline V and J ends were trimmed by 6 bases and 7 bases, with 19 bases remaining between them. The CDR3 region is CSARRGQPRNEQFF. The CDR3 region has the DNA TGCAGTGCCAGACGCGGACAACCTAGGAATGAGCAGTTCTTC.

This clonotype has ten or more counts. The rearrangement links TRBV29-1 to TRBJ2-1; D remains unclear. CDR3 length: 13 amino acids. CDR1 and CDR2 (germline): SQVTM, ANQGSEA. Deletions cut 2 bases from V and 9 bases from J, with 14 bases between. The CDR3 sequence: CSVENSLASEQFF. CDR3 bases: TGCAGCGTTGAAAATTCTCTTGCGAGTGAGCAGTTCTTC.

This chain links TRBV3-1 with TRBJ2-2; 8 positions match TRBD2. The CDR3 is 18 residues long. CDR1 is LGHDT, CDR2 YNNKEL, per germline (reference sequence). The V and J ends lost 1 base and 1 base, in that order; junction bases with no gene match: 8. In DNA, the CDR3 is TGTGCCAGCAGCCAAGCGCACTTTAGCGGGGTGAACACCGGGGAGCTGTTTTTT. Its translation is CASSQAHFSGVNTGELFF.

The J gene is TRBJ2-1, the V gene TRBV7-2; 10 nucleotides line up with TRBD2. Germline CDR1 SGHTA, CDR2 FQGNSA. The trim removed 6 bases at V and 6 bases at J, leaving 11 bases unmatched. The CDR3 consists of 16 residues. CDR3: CASRRTGTSVANEQFF. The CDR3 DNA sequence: TGTGCCAGCAGAAGGACCGGGACTAGCGTTGCCAATGAGCAGTTCTTC.

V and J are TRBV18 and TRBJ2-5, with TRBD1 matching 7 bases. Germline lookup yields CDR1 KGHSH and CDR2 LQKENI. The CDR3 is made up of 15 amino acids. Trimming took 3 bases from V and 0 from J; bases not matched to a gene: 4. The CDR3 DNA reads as TGTGCCAGCTCACCCGCAGGGGGTAACCAAGAGACCCAGTACTTC. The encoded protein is CASSPAGGNQETQYF.

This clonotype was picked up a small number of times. The CDR3 region has the DNA TGTGCCAGCCGTCCGGGACTAGCGGGAGGAACCTCCTACAATGAGCAGTTCTTC. Amino acids: CASRPGLAGGTSYNEQFF. The chain combines TRBV11-1 with TRBJ2-1; TRBD2 matches 15 bases. Germline V lookup: CDR1 SGHAT, CDR2 FQDESV (reference sequence). V was pared by 8 bases and J by 0 bases, with 8 bases of the junction left unmatched. This CDR3 has 18 residues.

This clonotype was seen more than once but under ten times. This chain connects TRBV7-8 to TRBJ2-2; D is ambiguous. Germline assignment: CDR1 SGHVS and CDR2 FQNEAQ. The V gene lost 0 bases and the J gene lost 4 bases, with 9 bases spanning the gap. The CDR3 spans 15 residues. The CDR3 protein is CASSLAGYTTGELFF. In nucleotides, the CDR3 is TGTGCCAGCAGCTTAGCGGGGTATACCACCGGGGAGCTGTTTTTT.

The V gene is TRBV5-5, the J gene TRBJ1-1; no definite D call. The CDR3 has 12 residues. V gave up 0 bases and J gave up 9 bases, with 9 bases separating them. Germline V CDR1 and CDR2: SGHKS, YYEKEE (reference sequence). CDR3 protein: CASSLESLKAFF. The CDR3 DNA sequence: TGTGCCAGCAGCTTGGAGTCCCTGAAAGCTTTCTTT.

For the CDR3, the DNA is TGTGCTAGTGGTCTGACAGTGACCGGGGAGCTGTTTTTT. Its translation: CASGLTVTGELFF. The rearrangement links TRBV12-5 to TRBJ2-2; possible D gene TRBD1, 5 bases. Trimming shortened V by 5 bases and J by 5 bases, and 9 bases separated the two germline ends. This CDR3 region has 13 residues. Germline lookup yields CDR1 LGHNT and CDR2 FRNRAP.

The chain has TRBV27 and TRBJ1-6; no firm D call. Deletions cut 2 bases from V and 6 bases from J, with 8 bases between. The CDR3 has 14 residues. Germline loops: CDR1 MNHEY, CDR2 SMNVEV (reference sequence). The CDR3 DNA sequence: TGTGCCAGCAGTTTAATCGGGAGTAATTCACCCCTCCACTTT. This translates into CASSLIGSNSPLHF.

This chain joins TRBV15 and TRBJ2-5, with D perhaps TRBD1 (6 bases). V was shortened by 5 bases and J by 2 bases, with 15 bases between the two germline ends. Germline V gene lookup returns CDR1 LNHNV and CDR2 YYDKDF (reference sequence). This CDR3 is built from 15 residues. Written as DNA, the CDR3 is TGTGCCACCAGCCTGACCGGGACATCTCAAGAGACCCAGTACTTC. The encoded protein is CATSLTGTSQETQYF.